This TCR beta chain emerged from a study of cytomegalovirus exposure and HLA in healthy donors. Study outcomes and limitations: Upon later analysis, TCR association rates were observed to vary by HLA locus, being highest for DRB1 and lowest for HLA-C. Later findings reportedly placed an Asian-associated ancestry cluster below the roughly 700-donor mean for N-insertions.

CDR1 is KGHSH, CDR2 LQKENI, per germline. The CDR3 loop spans 12 amino acids. V lost 3 bases and J lost 12; bases outside the gene matches: 1. Note on this clone: Its antigen is not identified.

In the PCR, 60 Vbeta and 13 Jbeta primers were used. Clones were read by immunoSEQ multiplex PCR, and TCRdb kept only the in-frame ones, dropping some. This table has about 50,000 clones, roughly 76% appearing once. What was sequenced was PBMCs. V usage is TRBV18 and J usage is TRBJ2-1; 11 nucleotides line up with TRBD2. The receptor was isolated from a woman between 35 and 50 years old in good health and CMV-seropositive. The CDR3 DNA reads TGTGCCAGCTCACCCACTAGCGGGGGGCAGTTCTTC. This sequence encodes CASSPTSGGQFF.